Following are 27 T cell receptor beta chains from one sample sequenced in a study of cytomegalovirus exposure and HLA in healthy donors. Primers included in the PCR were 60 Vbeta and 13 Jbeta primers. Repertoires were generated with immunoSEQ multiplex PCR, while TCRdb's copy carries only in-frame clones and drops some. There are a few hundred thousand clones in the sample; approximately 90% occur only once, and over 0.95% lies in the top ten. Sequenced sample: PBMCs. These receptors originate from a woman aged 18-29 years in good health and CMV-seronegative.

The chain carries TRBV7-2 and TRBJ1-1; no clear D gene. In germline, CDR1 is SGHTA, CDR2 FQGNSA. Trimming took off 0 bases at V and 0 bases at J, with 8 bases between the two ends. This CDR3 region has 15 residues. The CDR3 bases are TGTGCCAGCAGCTTAGCTGGCAGTCTGAACACTGAAGCTTTCTTT. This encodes CASSLAGSLNTEAFF. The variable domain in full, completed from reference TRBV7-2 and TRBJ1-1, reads GAGVSQSPSNKVTEKGKDVELRCDPISGHTALYWYRQSLGQGLEFLIYFQGNSAPDKSGLPSDRFSAERTGGSVSTLTIQRTQQEDSAVYLCASSLAGSLNTEAFFGQGTRLTVV.

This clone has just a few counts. The DNA of the CDR3 is TGTGCCAGCAGCCCCCGGGGGGCCTACGGAAACACCATATATTTT. Protein product: CASSPRGAYGNTIYF. The gene calls are TRBV7-2 and TRBJ1-3; D possibly corresponds to TRBD1 (6 bases). This CDR3 region has 15 residues. CDR1 and CDR2 from the germline V gene are SGHTA and FQGNSA. V lost 5 bases to trimming and J lost 4 bases, with 15 bases between them.

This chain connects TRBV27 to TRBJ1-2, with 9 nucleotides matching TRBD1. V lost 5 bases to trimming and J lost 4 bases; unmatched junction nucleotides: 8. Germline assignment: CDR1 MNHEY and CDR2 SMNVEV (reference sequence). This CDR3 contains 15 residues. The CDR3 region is CASSPTTGGGYGYTF. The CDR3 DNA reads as TGTGCCAGCAGTCCAACAACAGGGGGCGGCTATGGCTACACCTTC.

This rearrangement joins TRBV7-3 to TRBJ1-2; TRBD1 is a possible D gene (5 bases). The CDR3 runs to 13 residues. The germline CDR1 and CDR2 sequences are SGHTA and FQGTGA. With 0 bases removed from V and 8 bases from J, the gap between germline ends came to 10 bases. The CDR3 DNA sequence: TGTGCCAGCAGCTTAACCCAGGGTGGAGGCTACACCTTC. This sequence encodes CASSLTQGGGYTF.

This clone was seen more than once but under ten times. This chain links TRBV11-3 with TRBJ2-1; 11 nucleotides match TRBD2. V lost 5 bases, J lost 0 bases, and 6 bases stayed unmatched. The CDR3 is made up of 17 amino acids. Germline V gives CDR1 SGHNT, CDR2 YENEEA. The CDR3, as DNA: TGTGCCAGCAGCAACCCCACTAGCGGGAGCTCCTACAATGAGCAGTTCTTC. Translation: CASSNPTSGSSYNEQFF.

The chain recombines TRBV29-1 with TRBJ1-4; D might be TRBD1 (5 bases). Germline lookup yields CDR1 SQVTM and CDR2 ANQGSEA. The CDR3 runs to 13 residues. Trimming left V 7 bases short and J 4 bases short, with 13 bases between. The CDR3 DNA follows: TGCAGCGGCCTATCAGGGCGTAATGAAAAACTGTTTTTT. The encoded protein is CSGLSGRNEKLFF.

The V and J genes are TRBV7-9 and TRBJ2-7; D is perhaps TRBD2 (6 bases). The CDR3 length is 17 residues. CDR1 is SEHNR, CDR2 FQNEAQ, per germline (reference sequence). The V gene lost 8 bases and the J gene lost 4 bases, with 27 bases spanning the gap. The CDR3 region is CASGNSIGGGTSYEQYF. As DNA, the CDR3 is TGTGCCAGCGGAAACTCTATCGGGGGAGGAACCTCTTACGAGCAGTACTTC.

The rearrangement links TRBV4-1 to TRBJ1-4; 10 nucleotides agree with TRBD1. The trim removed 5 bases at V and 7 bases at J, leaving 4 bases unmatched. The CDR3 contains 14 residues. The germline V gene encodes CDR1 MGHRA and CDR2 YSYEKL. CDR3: CASSAGQGSEKLFF. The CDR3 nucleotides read TGCGCCAGCAGCGCGGGACAGGGGAGTGAAAAACTGTTTTTT.

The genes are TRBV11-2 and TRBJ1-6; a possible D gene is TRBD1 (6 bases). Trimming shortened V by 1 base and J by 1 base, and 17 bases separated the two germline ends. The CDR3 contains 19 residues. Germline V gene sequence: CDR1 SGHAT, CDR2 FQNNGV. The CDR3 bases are TGTGCCAGCAGCTTAGGTCCAGGGGACGAGCAGTCCTATAATTCACCCCTCCACTTT. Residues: CASSLGPGDEQSYNSPLHF.

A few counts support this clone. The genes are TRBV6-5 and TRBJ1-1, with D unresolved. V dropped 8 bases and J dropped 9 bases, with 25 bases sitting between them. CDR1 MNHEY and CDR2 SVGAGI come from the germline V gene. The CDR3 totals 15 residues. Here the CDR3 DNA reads TGTGCCAGCTCGTTTGGGCCTGCCCTCCCAAGAAAAGCTTTCTTT. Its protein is CASSFGPALPRKAFF.

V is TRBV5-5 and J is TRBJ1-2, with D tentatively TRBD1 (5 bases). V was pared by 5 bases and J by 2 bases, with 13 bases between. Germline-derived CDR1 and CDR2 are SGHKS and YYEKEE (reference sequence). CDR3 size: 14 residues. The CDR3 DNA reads TGTGCCAGCAGAATTTTAGCAGGGAACTATGGCTACACCTTC. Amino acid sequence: CASRILAGNYGYTF.

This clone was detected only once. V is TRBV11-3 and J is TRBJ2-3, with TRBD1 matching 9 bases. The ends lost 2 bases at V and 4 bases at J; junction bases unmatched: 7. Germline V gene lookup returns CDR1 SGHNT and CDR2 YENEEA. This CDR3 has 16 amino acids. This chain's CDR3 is CASSLSGTGSADTQYF. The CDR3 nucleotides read TGTGCCAGCAGCTTATCCGGGACAGGGTCGGCAGATACGCAGTATTTT. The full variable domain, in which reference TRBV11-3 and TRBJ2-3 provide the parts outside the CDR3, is EAGVVQSPRYKIIEKKQPVAFWCNPISGHNTLYWYLQNLGQGPELLIRYENEEAVDDSQLPKDRFSAERLKGVDSTLKIQPAELGDSAVYLCASSLSGTGSADTQYFGPGTRLTVL.

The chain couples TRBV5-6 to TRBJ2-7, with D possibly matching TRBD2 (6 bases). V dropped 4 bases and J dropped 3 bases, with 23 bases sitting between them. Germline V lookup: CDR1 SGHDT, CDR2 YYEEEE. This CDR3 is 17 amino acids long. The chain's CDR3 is CASSPSGFGSQDYEQYF. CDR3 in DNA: TGTGCCAGCAGCCCGTCGGGTTTCGGGAGTCAGGACTACGAGCAGTACTTC.

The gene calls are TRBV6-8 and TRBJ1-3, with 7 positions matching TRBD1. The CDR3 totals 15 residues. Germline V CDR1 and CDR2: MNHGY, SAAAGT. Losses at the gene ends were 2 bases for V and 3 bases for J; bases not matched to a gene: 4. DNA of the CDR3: TGTGCCAGCAGTTACCCTGACAGGGTTGGAAACACCATATATTTT. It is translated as CASSYPDRVGNTIYF.

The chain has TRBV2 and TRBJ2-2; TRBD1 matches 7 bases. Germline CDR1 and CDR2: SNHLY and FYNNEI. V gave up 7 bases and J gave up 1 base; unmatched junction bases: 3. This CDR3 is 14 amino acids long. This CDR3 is CASTRDRNTGELFF. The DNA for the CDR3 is TGTGCCAGCACCCGGGACAGGAACACCGGGGAGCTGTTTTTT.

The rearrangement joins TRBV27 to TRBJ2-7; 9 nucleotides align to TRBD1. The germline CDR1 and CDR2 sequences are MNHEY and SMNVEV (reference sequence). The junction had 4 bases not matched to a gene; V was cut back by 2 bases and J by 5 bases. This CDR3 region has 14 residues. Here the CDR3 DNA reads TGTGCCAGCAGTTTAGGGACAGGGACGGACGAGCAGTACTTC. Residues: CASSLGTGTDEQYF.

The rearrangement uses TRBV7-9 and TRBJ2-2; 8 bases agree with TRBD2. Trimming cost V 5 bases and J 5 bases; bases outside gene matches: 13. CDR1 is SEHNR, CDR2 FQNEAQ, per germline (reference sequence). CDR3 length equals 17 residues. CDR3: CASSTPIGGTSTGELFF. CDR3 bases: TGTGCCAGCAGCACACCAATCGGCGGGACTAGTACCGGGGAGCTGTTTTTT. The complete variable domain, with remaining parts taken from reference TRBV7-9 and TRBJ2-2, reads DTGVSQNPRHKITKRGQNVTFRCDPISEHNRLYWYRQTLGQGPEFLTYFQNEAQLEKSRLLSDRFSAERPKGSFSTLEIQRTEQGDSAMYLCASSTPIGGTSTGELFFGEGSRLTVL.

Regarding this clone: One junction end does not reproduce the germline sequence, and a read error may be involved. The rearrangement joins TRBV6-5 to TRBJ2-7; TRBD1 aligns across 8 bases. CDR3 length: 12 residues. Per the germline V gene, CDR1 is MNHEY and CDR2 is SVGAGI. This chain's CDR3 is CASNYRGSEQYF. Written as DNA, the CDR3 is TGTGCCAGCAATTACAGGGGGAGCGAGCAGTACTTC.

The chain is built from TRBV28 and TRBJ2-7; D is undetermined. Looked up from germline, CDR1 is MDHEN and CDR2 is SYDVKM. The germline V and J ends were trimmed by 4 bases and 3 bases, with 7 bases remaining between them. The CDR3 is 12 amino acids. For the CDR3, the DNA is TGTGCCAGCAGTTCCTCCAGCTACGAGCAGTACTTC. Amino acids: CASSSSSYEQYF.

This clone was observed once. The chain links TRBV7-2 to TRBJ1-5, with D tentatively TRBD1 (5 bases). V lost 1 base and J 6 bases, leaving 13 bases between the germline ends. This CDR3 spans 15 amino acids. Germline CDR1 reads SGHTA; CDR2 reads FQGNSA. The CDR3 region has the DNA TGTGCCAGCAGCTTAGGCCCGGGGGTCAGTCAGCCCCAGCATTTT. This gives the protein CASSLGPGVSQPQHF.

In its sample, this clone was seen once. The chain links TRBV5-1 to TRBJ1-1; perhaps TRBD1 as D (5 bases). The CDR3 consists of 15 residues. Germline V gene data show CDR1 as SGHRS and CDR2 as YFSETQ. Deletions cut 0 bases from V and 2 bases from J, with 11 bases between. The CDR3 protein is CASSLGVTVNTEAFF. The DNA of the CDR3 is TGCGCCAGCAGCTTGGGCGTGACAGTTAACACTGAAGCTTTCTTT.

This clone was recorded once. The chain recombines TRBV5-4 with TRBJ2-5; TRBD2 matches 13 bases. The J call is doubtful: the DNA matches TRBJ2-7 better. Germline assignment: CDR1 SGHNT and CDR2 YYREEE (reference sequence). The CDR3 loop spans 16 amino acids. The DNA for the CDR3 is TGTGCCAGCAGCCCCGGGACTAGCGGGATCTTATACGAGCAGTACTTC. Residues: CASSPGTSGILYEQYF.

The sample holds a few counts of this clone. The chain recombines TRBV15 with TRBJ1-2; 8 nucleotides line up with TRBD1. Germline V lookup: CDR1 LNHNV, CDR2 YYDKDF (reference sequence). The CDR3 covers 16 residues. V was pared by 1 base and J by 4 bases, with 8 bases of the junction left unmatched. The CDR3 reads CATSRVGDRPSYGYTF. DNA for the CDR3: TGTGCCACCAGCAGAGTTGGGGACAGGCCTTCCTATGGCTACACCTTC.

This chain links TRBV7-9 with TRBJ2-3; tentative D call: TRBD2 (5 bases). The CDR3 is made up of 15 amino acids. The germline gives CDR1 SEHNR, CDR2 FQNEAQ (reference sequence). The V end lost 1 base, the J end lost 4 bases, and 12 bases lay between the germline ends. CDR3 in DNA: TGTGCCAGCAGCTTAGAGGCTAGCACCGCAGATACGCAGTATTTT. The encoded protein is CASSLEASTADTQYF.

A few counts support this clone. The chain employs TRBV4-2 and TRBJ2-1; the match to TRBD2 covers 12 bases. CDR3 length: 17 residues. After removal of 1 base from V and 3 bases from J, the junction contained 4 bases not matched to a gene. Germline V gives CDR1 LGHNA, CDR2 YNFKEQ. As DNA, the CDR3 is TGTGCCAGCAGCCAAGCCCGGACTAGCGGGGTCTACAATGAGCAGTTCTTC. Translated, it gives CASSQARTSGVYNEQFF.

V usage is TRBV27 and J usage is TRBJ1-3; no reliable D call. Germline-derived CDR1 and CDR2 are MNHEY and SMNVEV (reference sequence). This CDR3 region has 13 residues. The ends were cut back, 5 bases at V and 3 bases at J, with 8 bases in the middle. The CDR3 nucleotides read TGTGCCAGCAGTCCTACGGGTGGAAACACCATATATTTT. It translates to CASSPTGGNTIYF.

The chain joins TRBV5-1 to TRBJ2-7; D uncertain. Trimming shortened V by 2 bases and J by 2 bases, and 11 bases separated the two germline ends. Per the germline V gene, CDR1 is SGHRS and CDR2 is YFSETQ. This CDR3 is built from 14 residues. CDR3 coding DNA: TGCGCCAGCAGCTTCTCCAGAGAGGCCTACGAGCAGTACTTC. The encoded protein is CASSFSREAYEQYF.